This T cell receptor (beta chain) was captured in a study of shared clonotypes between healthy human individuals. Overall study findings and caveats: What naive subsets generally showed was a larger estimated richness than memory subsets showed.

Only Caucasian adults living in Nashville, Tennessee served as donors. At deep level, the assay was performed. Method: immunoSEQ multiplex PCR; TCRdb's copy keeps in-frame clones and lacks some. The data contain some 2,400,000 clones, approximately 94% of them singletons. Regarding this clone: Its antigen is unidentified.

The V and J ends lost 2 bases and 12 bases respectively, with 16 bases between them. The CDR3 is 14 residues long. CDR1 is ENHRY and CDR2 is SYGVKD in the germline V gene. The source material was naive CD4+ T cells sorted from blood. Specified subset: CD45RA+ positively selected. The receptor comes from a man between 18 and 35 years old in good health. The chain uses TRBV10-3 and TRBJ1-4; a possible D gene is TRBD1 (6 bases). This CDR3 is CAISEGGAKGQLFF. CDR3 DNA sequence: TGTGCCATCAGTGAGGGGGGGGCCAAGGGACAACTGTTTTTT.